Listed below are T cell receptor beta chains from one sample, sequenced in a study of T cell responses to AZD1222 COVID-19 vaccine. Clones were sequenced by immunoSEQ multiplex PCR, and TCRdb holds only the in-frame ones, with some missing. Of 140,000 to 150,000 clones listed, around 93% are singletons. Sequences were derived from peripheral blood, sampled 28 days after the second AZD1222 dose. The receptor source for this set is an adult who received the AZD1222 COVID-19 vaccine. Both conserved end residues are part of each CDR3. A D gene is named only where the DNA matches it firmly. Rows may omit the clone size; those that give it use once, few, many or a size class.

clone size | D gene | J gene | V gene | CDR3 protein | CDR3 DNA
- | TRBD1 | TRBJ1-4 | TRBV5-6 | CASSFSGTGNEKLFF | TGTGCCAGCAGCTTCTCGGGGACAGGAAATGAAAAACTGTTTTTT
- | - | TRBJ1-2 | TRBV14 | CASSQTRVYGYTF | TGTGCCAGCAGCCAAACCCGGGTCTATGGCTACACCTTC
once | - | TRBJ1-2 | TRBV11-3 | CASSQEPPEGLNYGYTF | TGTGCCAGCAGCCAAGAGCCTCCTGAGGGGTTAAACTATGGCTACACCTTC
- | TRBD2 | TRBJ2-5 | TRBV11-2 | CASSLFWGGQETQYF | TGTGCCAGCAGCTTATTCTGGGGAGGGCAAGAGACCCAGTACTTC
- | - | TRBJ2-5 | TRBV28 | CASSLVPQETQYF | TGTGCCAGCAGCCTCGTTCCCCAAGAGACCCAGTACTTC
- | TRBD2 | TRBJ2-1 | TRBV12-3/TRBV12-4 | CASRGLAANEQFF | TGTGCCAGCAGGGGACTAGCGGCAAATGAGCAGTTCTTC
- | - | TRBJ2-7 | TRBV6-1 | CASSELAEGGDEQYF | TGTGCCAGCAGTGAACTAGCTGAGGGTGGGGACGAGCAGTACTTC
- | - | TRBJ1-2 | TRBV29-1 | CSVERDYGYTF | TGCAGCGTTGAACGGGACTATGGCTACACCTTC
few | TRBD1 | TRBJ2-1 | TRBV9 | CASSPGTGASLEQFF | TGTGCCAGCAGCCCTGGGACAGGTGCTTCTTTGGAGCAGTTCTTC
- | TRBD2 | TRBJ2-7 | TRBV19 | CASSIETSVTYEQYF | TGTGCCAGTAGTATCGAGACTAGCGTTACCTACGAGCAGTACTTC
- | TRBD1 | TRBJ1-5 | TRBV24-1 | CANAGTGARGRPQHF | TGTGCCAACGCCGGGACAGGGGCCCGAGGGCGGCCCCAGCATTTT
- | - | TRBJ2-7 | TRBV13 | CASSLGPQWEQYF | TGTGCCAGCAGCTTGGGTCCACAGTGGGAGCAGTACTTC
once | - | TRBJ1-1 | TRBV2 | CASSRRTENTEAFF | TGTGCCAGCAGTAGACGGACGGAGAACACTGAAGCTTTCTTT
- | TRBD1 | TRBJ1-2 | TRBV28 | CASSLSPGQNYGYTF | TGTGCCAGCAGTTTAAGCCCGGGACAGAACTATGGCTACACCTTC
- | TRBD1 | TRBJ2-7 | TRBV6-2/TRBV6-3 | CASSSSGGGYEQYF | TGTGCCAGCAGTTCTTCAGGGGGCGGCTACGAGCAGTACTTC
- | - | TRBJ2-1 | TRBV7-2 | CASRQLAPNEQFF | TGTGCCAGCAGGCAACTAGCTCCCAATGAGCAGTTCTTC
once | TRBD1 | TRBJ1-6 | TRBV9 | CASSVGAGGADKGNSPLHF | TGTGCCAGCAGCGTAGGAGCAGGGGGCGCCGATAAGGGGAATTCACCCCTCCACTTT
- | - | TRBJ1-2 | TRBV19 | CASTKGGSYGYTF | TGTGCCAGTACCAAAGGAGGGAGCTATGGCTACACCTTC
- | - | TRBJ2-1 | TRBV3-1/TRBV3-2 | CASSKGSVTYNEQFF | TGTGCCAGCAGCAAAGGGAGCGTTACCTACAATGAGCAGTTCTTC
- | - | TRBJ2-7 | TRBV7-2 | CATRGVAGAGEQYF | TGTGCCACTAGGGGGGTGGCGGGAGCCGGCGAGCAGTACTTC
- | - | TRBJ1-5 | TRBV19 | CASSSLRTKPQHF | TGTGCCAGTAGTTCTTTACGGACGAAGCCCCAGCATTTT
- | TRBD2 | TRBJ2-1 | TRBV10-2 | CASSGAGGGYNEQFF | TGCGCCAGCTCCGGGGCGGGAGGGGGCTACAATGAGCAGTTCTTC
- | - | TRBJ1-2 | TRBV10-3 | CAIMPSGTENYGYTF | TGTGCCATCATGCCTTCTGGGACGGAGAACTATGGCTACACCTTC
- | - | TRBJ1-1 | TRBV28 | CASSFYRSPLNEAFF | TGTGCCAGCAGTTTCTATCGGAGCCCCCTTAATGAAGCTTTCTTT
- | - | TRBJ2-7 | TRBV9 | CASSVGGTANEQYF | TGTGCCAGCAGCGTAGGCGGGACAGCCAACGAGCAGTACTTC
few | - | TRBJ2-1 | TRBV28 | CASSGLGGYYNEQFF | TGTGCCAGCAGTGGCTTGGGGGGCTACTACAATGAGCAGTTCTTC
few | - | TRBJ1-5 | TRBV10-3 | CAISDGGRQPQHF | TGTGCCATCAGTGACGGGGGGCGACAGCCCCAGCATTTT
- | - | TRBJ2-1 | TRBV6-5 | CASAERRGNEQFF | TGTGCCAGCGCAGAACGGAGGGGCAATGAGCAGTTCTTC
- | - | TRBJ1-1 | TRBV2 | CASSRAEAFF | TGTGCCAGCAGTAGGGCTGAAGCTTTCTTT
- | - | TRBJ1-2 | TRBV9 | CASSVAPGYGYTF | TGTGCCAGCAGCGTAGCTCCCGGTTATGGCTACACCTTC
- | TRBD1 | TRBJ1-3 | TRBV28 | CASSLAGQGAGNTIYF | TGTGCCAGCAGTTTAGCGGGACAGGGGGCTGGAAACACCATATATTTT
- | - | TRBJ1-6 | TRBV19 | CASSLPPGPSYNSPLHF | TGTGCCAGTAGTTTACCCCCGGGACCCAGCTATAATTCACCCCTCCACTTT
- | TRBD2 | TRBJ2-5 | TRBV5-4 | CASSLGAGEETQYF | TGTGCCAGCAGCTTGGGAGCGGGGGAAGAGACCCAGTACTTC
- | - | TRBJ2-7 | TRBV11-1 | CASSVDSYEQYF | TGTGCCAGCAGCGTCGACAGCTACGAGCAGTACTTC
- | TRBD2 | TRBJ2-7 | TRBV7-2 | CASSNPPSGIFF | TGTGCCAGCAGCAACCCCCCTAGCGGAATCTTCTTC
- | - | TRBJ1-5 | TRBV5-6 | CASSLGAGASGQPQHF | TGTGCCAGCAGCTTAGGCGCAGGAGCGAGTGGTCAGCCCCAGCATTTT
- | - | TRBJ2-2 | TRBV5-1 | CASSRGSNTGELFF | TGCGCCAGCAGTCGAGGGTCGAACACCGGGGAGCTGTTTTTT
- | TRBD1 | TRBJ1-2 | TRBV24-1 | CATSDFRQGGYTF | TGTGCCACCAGTGATTTTCGACAGGGAGGCTACACCTTC
- | - | TRBJ1-2 | TRBV7-2 | CASSTGQGNGYTF | TGTGCCAGCAGCACGGGCCAGGGCAATGGCTACACCTTC
- | - | TRBJ2-1 | TRBV4-3 | CASSQVAPGTPFF | -
- | - | TRBJ2-1 | TRBV24-1 | CATSDFGTLSYNEQFF | TGTGCCACCAGTGATTTTGGGACTCTCTCCTACAATGAGCAGTTCTTC
- | - | TRBJ2-1 | TRBV7-8 | CASSSLRQNEQFF | TGTGCCAGCAGCTCGCTCCGCCAAAATGAGCAGTTCTTC
- | - | TRBJ2-6 | TRBV5-1 | CASSLGLGQLSGANVLTF | TGCGCCAGCAGCTTGGGGCTTGGGCAGCTCTCTGGGGCCAACGTCCTGACTTTC
- | - | TRBJ2-1 | TRBV25-1 | CASSEPSAQKVEFF | TGTGCCAGCAGTGAACCTTCGGCACAAAAAGTGGAGTTCTTC
- | TRBD2 | TRBJ2-1 | TRBV5-8 | CASRRRLASSNEQFF | TGTGCCAGCAGAAGACGACTAGCTTCATCAAATGAGCAGTTCTTC
- | - | TRBJ1-6 | TRBV2 | CASSEGQYNSPLHF | TGTGCCAGCAGTGAGGGACAATATAATTCACCCCTCCACTTT
- | TRBD1 | TRBJ2-1 | TRBV5-1 | CASGQGQSYNEQFF | TGCGCCAGCGGACAGGGTCAATCCTACAATGAGCAGTTCTTC
- | TRBD1 | TRBJ1-2 | TRBV5-4 | CASSWGAGQGYGYTF | TGTGCCAGCAGCTGGGGGGCGGGACAGGGCTATGGCTACACCTTC
- | TRBD1 | TRBJ2-7 | TRBV5-1 | CASSLVKGAEQYF | TGCGCCAGCAGCTTGGTTAAGGGGGCAGAGCAGTACTTC
few | - | TRBJ2-2 | TRBV7-3 | CASSFLTGRDTGELFF | TGTGCCAGCAGCTTCCTCACAGGGCGCGACACCGGGGAGCTGTTTTTT